This T cell receptor beta chain was sequenced during a study of Graves' ophthalmopathy and Graves' hyperthyroidism. Background on the study: Peripheral blood sampling occurred at initial diagnosis, before any treatment. Study-wide points: Blood also harbored most expanded thyroid clonotypes above 0.001 frequency.

Per germline, CDR1 SGHAT and CDR2 FQNNGV. CDR3 length equals 17 residues. V lost 5 bases and J lost 8, with 27 bases in between. The sequenced template was RNA, covering the TCR beta CDR3 region. An opening RT-PCR round employed HTBI primers and preceded a second-round multiplex PCR. TCRdb processed the multiplex PCR reads anew with MiXCR; each CDR3 protein has one entry. The sample contains some 150,000 distinct CDR3 sequences, approximately 40% of which appear only once. As concerns this clonotype: The antigen remains unidentified.

Material: peripheral blood. The TCR originated in a man aged 30 to 39 with Graves' ophthalmopathy. The chain couples TRBV11-2 to TRBJ1-2; tentatively, D is TRBD1 (5 bases). CDR3 region: CASSPTAGPRRGRGYTF. The CDR3 bases are TGTGCCAGCAGCCCAACTGCAGGGCCCCGGCGAGGACGGGGCTACACCTTC.